This entry lists 7 T cell receptor beta chains sequenced from one sample in a study of blood T cell repertoires in COVID-19. Libraries were prepared by immunoSEQ multiplex PCR; TCRdb keeps only in-frame clonotypes and omits some of them. The table includes 200,000 to 300,000 clones, roughly 87% detected once. Sequencing was performed on peripheral blood. These receptors were obtained from a man in his late teens or twenties with active or convalescent COVID-19.

This chain joins TRBV5-4 and TRBJ2-2; 14 bases line up with TRBD2. Per the germline V gene, CDR1 is SGHNT and CDR2 is YYREEE (reference sequence). J lost 0 bases, V lost 0 bases, and 4 bases had no gene match. The CDR3 has 19 residues. The CDR3 DNA follows: TGTGCCAGCAGCTTGGCCCGACTAGCGGGAGGGCCGAACACCGGGGAGCTGTTTTTT. This translates into CASSLARLAGGPNTGELFF.

The J gene is TRBJ2-3, the V gene TRBV24-1, with D tentatively TRBD1 (5 bases). Trimming shortened V by 8 bases and J by 5 bases, and 10 bases separated the two germline ends. Germline V gene data show CDR1 as KGHDR and CDR2 as SFDVKD. The CDR3 runs to 12 residues. Here the CDR3 DNA reads TGTGCCACCAAAGGGGTCGGAGATACGCAGTATTTT. This sequence encodes CATKGVGDTQYF.

The V call is TRBV9, the J call TRBJ2-1, with TRBD2 as a possible D gene (5 bases). CDR3 length equals 14 residues. Germline assignment: CDR1 SGDLS and CDR2 YYNGEE. V lost 0 bases and J lost 4, with 8 bases in between. CDR3 DNA: TGTGCCAGCAGCGTAGTAGAGGGTTACAATGAGCAGTTCTTC. Its translation: CASSVVEGYNEQFF.

The chain couples TRBV7-2 to TRBJ2-3; D possibly corresponds to TRBD1 (6 bases). The V and J ends lost 0 bases and 1 base respectively, with 8 bases between them. CDR3 length equals 15 residues. In germline, CDR1 is SGHTA, CDR2 FQGNSA. The CDR3 DNA reads TGTGCCAGCAGCTTAGCGGGGGCCCGCACAGATACGCAGTATTTT. It yields the protein CASSLAGARTDTQYF.

The chain has TRBV19 and TRBJ2-5; possible D gene TRBD2, 6 bases. Germline CDR1 LNHDA, CDR2 SQIVND (reference sequence). The CDR3 has 15 residues. Trimming pared 4 bases from V and 5 bases from J, leaving 17 bases between. For the CDR3, the DNA is TGTGCCAGTAGTAGCCCGGGACTCGGCGGCGAGACCCAGTACTTC. Protein: CASSSPGLGGETQYF.

The V gene is TRBV7-2, the J gene TRBJ2-1; D is perhaps TRBD1 (5 bases). CDR1 is SGHTA and CDR2 is FQGNSA in the germline V gene. The CDR3 runs 11 residues. V lost 3 bases and J lost 16, with 13 bases in between. The CDR3 spells CASSFLGRPFF. The CDR3 bases are TGTGCCAGCAGCTTTTTGGGGCGGCCCTTCTTC.

The chain carries TRBV12-5 and TRBJ2-5; 11 bases are a match to TRBD2. This CDR3 is 14 amino acids long. V was clipped by 6 bases and J by 4 bases; unmatched bases: 4. Looked up from germline, CDR1 is LGHNT and CDR2 is FRNRAP. This CDR3 reads CASGTGLAGETQYF. CDR3 DNA sequence: TGTGCTAGTGGAACCGGACTAGCGGGAGAGACCCAGTACTTC.